This passage covers 25 T cell receptor beta chains from one sample sequenced in a study of cytomegalovirus exposure and HLA in healthy donors (dated by TCRdb to the late 2010s). Receptor amplification or capture employed the immunoSEQ multiplex PCR assay. TCRdb stores this immuneACCESS table with in-frame sequences only. Part of the clones is absent; in the studies checked, under half of the shortfall reflects unresolved V genes, and no reason is known for the rest. This sample has over 200,000 clones in its table, and 87% of those were observed once. The ten largest clones take up roughly 2% of the sample. The sample comprised PBMCs. Receptor source: a woman between 18 and 29 years old in good health and CMV-seropositive.

V usage is TRBV2 and J usage is TRBJ2-2; 10 bases align to TRBD1. Unmatched junction bases numbered 7, after V lost 10 bases and J lost 5 bases. The CDR3 runs 14 residues. In germline, CDR1 is SNHLY, CDR2 FYNNEI. CDR3 sequence (DNA): TGTGCCACGGGACAGGGGACGATTACCGGGGAGCTGTTTTTT. Protein product: CATGQGTITGELFF. Full variable domain (missing parts from reference TRBV2 and TRBJ2-2): EPEVTQTPSHQVTQMGQEVILRCVPISNHLYFYWYRQILGQKVEFLVSFYNNEISEKSEIFDDQFSVERPDGSNFTLKIRSTKLEDSAMYFCATGQGTITGELFFGEGSRLTVL.

The chain's CDR3 is CASSQFSGILDNEQFF. Written as DNA, the CDR3 is TGTGCCAGCAGTCAATTCAGCGGGATACTCGACAATGAGCAGTTCTTC. The chain uses TRBV28 and TRBJ2-1, with 7 positions matching TRBD2. Germline lookup yields CDR1 MDHEN and CDR2 SYDVKM. V lost 5 bases and J lost 5; bases outside the gene matches: 12. There are 16 residues in the CDR3.

This clone was observed a single time. The rearrangement uses TRBV9 and TRBJ1-2, with 12 positions matching TRBD1. The CDR3 length is 16 residues. The ends lost 1 base at V and 2 bases at J; junction bases unmatched: 3. In germline, CDR1 is SGDLS, CDR2 YYNGEE. The CDR3 loop is CASSVLGQGANYGYTF. The CDR3 DNA reads as TGTGCCAGCAGCGTATTGGGACAGGGGGCCAACTATGGCTACACCTTC.

The V call is TRBV5-1, the J call TRBJ2-5; D is uncertain. From germline, CDR1 is SGHRS and CDR2 YFSETQ. The CDR3 covers 13 residues. The V end lost 1 base, the J end lost 2 bases, and 6 bases lay between the germline ends. CDR3 nucleotide sequence: TGCGCCAGCAGCTTGTCTAAACAAGAGACCCAGTACTTC. As protein: CASSLSKQETQYF.

The rearrangement links TRBV7-2 to TRBJ2-7; maybe TRBD2 (6 bases). Looked up from germline, CDR1 is SGHTA and CDR2 is FQGNSA. The CDR3 contains 13 residues. The germline V and J ends were trimmed by 3 bases and 1 base, with 7 bases remaining between them. The CDR3 nucleotides read TGTGCCAGCAGCTTTGCGGGGTCCTACGAGCAGTACTTC. It specifies CASSFAGSYEQYF.

V gene TRBV6-1 combines with J gene TRBJ2-3; TRBD2 matches 12 bases. From germline, CDR1 is MNHNS and CDR2 SASEGT. The CDR3 sequence is 14 residues long. V lost 6 bases and J lost 6; bases outside the gene matches: 4. The DNA for the CDR3 is TGTGCCAGCAGAAAGACTAGCGGGAGTGATACGCAGTATTTT. This gives the protein CASRKTSGSDTQYF.

The table lists this clone with a count of one. This chain uses TRBV23-1 with TRBJ1-5; tentative D call: TRBD1 (5 bases). TRBV23-1 is an open reading frame, and its role is uncertain. The CDR3 is 14 residues long. V was pared by 6 bases and J by 4 bases, with 13 bases between. The CDR3 nucleotides are TGCGCCAGCAGAGGCGGGACGCAAAATCAGCCCCAGCATTTT. Translation: CASRGGTQNQPQHF.

The V and J genes are TRBV7-9 and TRBJ2-1, with 9 bases matching TRBD1. The CDR3 runs 16 residues. The V segment lost 0 bases and the J segment 5 bases; nucleotides outside the gene matches: 5. Germline loops: CDR1 SEHNR, CDR2 FQNEAQ (reference sequence). The CDR3: CASSLAGTGINNEQFF. Written as DNA, the CDR3 is TGTGCCAGCAGCTTAGCAGGGACAGGGATCAACAATGAGCAGTTCTTC.

There are a few counts of this clone. This rearrangement joins TRBV4-1 to TRBJ1-2; 10 bases line up with TRBD1. The CDR3 has 14 amino acids. J gave up 8 bases and V 2 bases, and 5 bases lay outside the gene matches. Germline CDR1 is MGHRA and CDR2 is YSYEKL. The CDR3 DNA follows: TGCGCCAGCAGCCAAATGGGGACAGGGGACGGCTACACCTTC. This gives the protein CASSQMGTGDGYTF.

This chain links TRBV5-4 with TRBJ1-1; no firm D call. Germline V gene data show CDR1 as SGHNT and CDR2 as YYREEE (reference sequence). This CDR3 spans 14 amino acids. Trimming left V 2 bases short and J 1 base short, with 9 bases between. CDR3 DNA sequence: TGTGCCAGCAGCTTTTCGAGGGCGAACACTGAAGCTTTCTTT. Protein sequence: CASSFSRANTEAFF.

The chain couples TRBV28 to TRBJ2-1, with D tentatively TRBD1 (6 bases). This CDR3 region has 15 residues. Per germline, CDR1 MDHEN and CDR2 SYDVKM. Between the trimmed V and J ends, which lost 5 bases and 7 bases, there was a span of 18 bases. The CDR3 sequence: CASSPRGQLVNEQFF. Here the CDR3 DNA reads TGTGCCAGCAGTCCCAGGGGTCAACTAGTTAATGAGCAGTTCTTC.

This clone was detected only a few times. V usage is TRBV7-8 and J usage is TRBJ2-1, with 8 bases matching TRBD1. V was pared by 1 base and J by 10 bases, with 3 bases of the junction left unmatched. Germline V gene data show CDR1 as SGHVS and CDR2 as FQNEAQ. This CDR3 contains 13 residues. The DNA of the CDR3 is TGTGCCAGCAGCTTAGTAGCAGGGGGCGAGCAGTTCTTC. This encodes CASSLVAGGEQFF.

The rearrangement uses TRBV27 and TRBJ2-5; possibly TRBD2 for D (6 bases). CDR1 is MNHEY and CDR2 is SMNVEV in the germline V gene (reference sequence). The CDR3 spans 17 residues. V lost 7 bases to trimming and J lost 3 bases, with 24 bases between them. CDR3 DNA: TGTGCCAGCACCCCTGGCATAAGGACTGCGGGGAAAGAGACCCAGTACTTC. This gives the protein CASTPGIRTAGKETQYF.

J is TRBJ2-5 and V is TRBV27, with a weak D call TRBD1 (6 bases). Trimming shortened V by 1 base and J by 1 base, and 19 bases separated the two germline ends. This CDR3 comprises 18 residues. Germline V gene sequence: CDR1 MNHEY, CDR2 SMNVEV (reference sequence). The CDR3 nucleotides are TGTGCCAGCAGTTTATATACGTTTGGCAGGGGTGGCCAAGAGACCCAGTACTTC. This translates into CASSLYTFGRGGQETQYF.

The chain joins TRBV9 to TRBJ2-1; 8 bases are a match to TRBD2. There are 15 residues in the CDR3. Per the germline V gene, CDR1 is SGDLS and CDR2 is YYNGEE. With V trimmed by 2 bases and J by 6 bases, 7 bases remained unmatched. In DNA, the CDR3 is TGTGCCAGCAGCGTCTATGGACTAGCTACCAATGAGCAGTTCTTC. It is translated as CASSVYGLATNEQFF. The complete variable domain, with remaining parts taken from reference TRBV9 and TRBJ2-1, reads DSGVTQTPKHLITATGQRVTLRCSPRSGDLSVYWYQQSLDQGLQFLIQYYNGEERAKGNILERFSAQQFPDLHSELNLSSLELGDSALYFCASSVYGLATNEQFFGPGTRLTVL.

This chain links TRBV16 with TRBJ2-2; TRBD1 might be the D (6 bases). The V gene lost 2 bases and the J gene lost 0 bases, with 7 bases spanning the gap. The CDR3 is 15 residues long. CDR1 is KGHSY, CDR2 FQNENV, per germline. The CDR3 is CASSQGQPNTGELFF. CDR3 coding DNA: TGTGCCAGCAGCCAAGGACAGCCGAACACCGGGGAGCTGTTTTTT.

This chain links TRBV4-1 with TRBJ2-1; D ambiguous. The CDR3 covers 13 residues. V gave up 1 base and J gave up 4 bases, with 5 bases separating them. Germline loops: CDR1 MGHRA, CDR2 YSYEKL. CDR3 DNA: TGCGCCAGCAGCCAAGGAGCGTACAATGAGCAGTTCTTC. As protein: CASSQGAYNEQFF.

The genes are TRBV7-9 and TRBJ2-5; unclear D gene. Trimming took 3 bases from V and 5 from J, leaving 19 bases between them. The CDR3 has 16 amino acids. Looked up from germline, CDR1 is SEHNR and CDR2 is FQNEAQ (reference sequence). CDR3 in DNA: TGTGCCAGCAGCTTGACAACAGAGATTTGGGTCGAGACCCAGTACTTC. This encodes CASSLTTEIWVETQYF.

CDR3 DNA sequence: TGTGCCAGCAGTTCGGGACTAGCGGGCCAAGAGACCCAGTACTTC. Translation gives CASSSGLAGQETQYF. The rearrangement joins TRBV27 to TRBJ2-5; 12 bases are shared with TRBD2. Per the germline V gene, CDR1 is MNHEY and CDR2 is SMNVEV (reference sequence). The ends lost 4 bases at V and 1 base at J; junction bases unmatched: 1. CDR3 length equals 15 residues.

The gene calls are TRBV5-1 and TRBJ2-2, with 7 nucleotides matching TRBD2. Unmatched junction bases numbered 10, after V lost 6 bases and J lost 5 bases. CDR1 is SGHRS and CDR2 is YFSETQ in the germline V gene. The CDR3 consists of 15 residues. The CDR3 loop reads CASIPSEGGTGELFF. The CDR3 DNA reads as TGCGCCAGCATCCCATCGGAGGGAGGGACCGGGGAGCTGTTTTTT.

The V and J genes are TRBV11-2 and TRBJ1-1; D call uncertain. The germline gives CDR1 SGHAT, CDR2 FQNNGV. The CDR3 totals 14 residues. V lost 5 bases, J lost 1 base, and 11 bases lay in between. CDR3 bases: TGTGCCAGCAGCCAGTGGGCCAGGAACACTGAAGCTTTCTTT. It translates to CASSQWARNTEAFF.

A few counts support this clone. The gene calls are TRBV6-1 and TRBJ2-1; 9 bases align to TRBD1. CDR1 is MNHNS and CDR2 is SASEGT in the germline V gene. V was pared by 3 bases and J by 7 bases, with 4 bases of the junction left unmatched. CDR3 length equals 14 residues. Written as DNA, the CDR3 is TGTGCCAGCAGTGACGGGACAGGGTTTAATGAGCAGTTCTTC. Translated, it gives CASSDGTGFNEQFF.

V gene TRBV30 combines with J gene TRBJ2-4; tentatively, D is TRBD2 (6 bases). Between the trimmed V and J ends, which lost 5 bases and 4 bases, there was a span of 15 bases. The CDR3 extends over 14 amino acids. The germline gives CDR1 GTSNPN, CDR2 SVGIG (reference sequence). DNA for the CDR3: TGTGCCTGGGGAGCGGGCAAGATAAAAAACATTCAGTACTTC. Its protein is CAWGAGKIKNIQYF.

The chain uses TRBV30 and TRBJ1-4; possibly TRBD1 for D (5 bases). The germline gives CDR1 GTSNPN, CDR2 SVGIG (reference sequence). This CDR3 is 15 amino acids long. V lost 1 base to trimming and J lost 7 bases, with 16 bases between them. CDR3 protein: CAWSGPRVRVEKLFF. CDR3 nucleotides: TGTGCCTGGAGTGGGCCCAGGGTTCGGGTTGAAAAACTGTTTTTT. Supplemented by reference TRBV30 and TRBJ1-4, the full variable domain reads SQTIHQWPATLVQPVGSPLSLECTVEGTSNPNLYWYRQAAGRGLQLLFYSVGIGQISSEVPQNLSASRPQDRQFILSSKKLLLSDSGFYLCAWSGPRVRVEKLFFGSGTQLSVL.

The chain combines TRBV5-6 with TRBJ2-1; TRBD2 aligns across 8 bases. Per the germline V gene, CDR1 is SGHDT and CDR2 is YYEEEE. This CDR3 has 13 amino acids. The J segment lost 9 bases and the V segment lost 2 bases, leaving 4 bases of the junction unmatched. CDR3 DNA sequence: TGTGCCAGCAGCTTCGCGGGAGGAAGTGAGCAGTTCTTC. This gives the protein CASSFAGGSEQFF.